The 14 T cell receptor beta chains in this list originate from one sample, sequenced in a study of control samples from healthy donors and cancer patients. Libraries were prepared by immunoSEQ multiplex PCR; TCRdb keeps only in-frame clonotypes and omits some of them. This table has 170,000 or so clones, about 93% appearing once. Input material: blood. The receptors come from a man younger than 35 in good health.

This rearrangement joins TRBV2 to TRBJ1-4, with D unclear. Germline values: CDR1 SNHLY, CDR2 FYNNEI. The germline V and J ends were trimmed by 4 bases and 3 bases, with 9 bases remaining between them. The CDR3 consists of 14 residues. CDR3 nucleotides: TGTGCCAGCAGTGTGGTACAGTCTAATGAAAAACTGTTTTTT. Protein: CASSVVQSNEKLFF.

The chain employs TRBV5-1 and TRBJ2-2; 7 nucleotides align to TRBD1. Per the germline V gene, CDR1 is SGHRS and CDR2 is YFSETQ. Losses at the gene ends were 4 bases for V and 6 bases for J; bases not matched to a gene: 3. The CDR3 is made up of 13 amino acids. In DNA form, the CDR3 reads TGCGCCAGCAGCCCCGACAGGGCCGGGGAGCTGTTTTTT. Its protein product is CASSPDRAGELFF.

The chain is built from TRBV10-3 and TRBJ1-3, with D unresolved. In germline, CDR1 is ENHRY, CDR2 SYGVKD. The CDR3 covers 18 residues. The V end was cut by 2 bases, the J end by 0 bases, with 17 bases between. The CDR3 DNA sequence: TGTGCCATCAGTGAGATGATTACAGCTCACAACTCTGGAAACACCATATATTTT. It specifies CAISEMITAHNSGNTIYF.

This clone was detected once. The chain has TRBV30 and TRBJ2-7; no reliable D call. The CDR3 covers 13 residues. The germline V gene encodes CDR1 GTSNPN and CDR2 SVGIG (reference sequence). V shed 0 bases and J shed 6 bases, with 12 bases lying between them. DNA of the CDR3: TGTGCCTGGAGTGTACTGGGAACCCTCGAGCAGTACTTC. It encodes CAWSVLGTLEQYF.

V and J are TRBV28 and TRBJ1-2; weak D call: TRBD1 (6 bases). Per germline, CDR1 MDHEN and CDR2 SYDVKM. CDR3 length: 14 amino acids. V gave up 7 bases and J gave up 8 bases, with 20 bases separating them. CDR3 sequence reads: CASTFLKGGKGYTF. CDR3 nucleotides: TGTGCCAGCACCTTTCTGAAAGGGGGTAAAGGCTACACCTTC.

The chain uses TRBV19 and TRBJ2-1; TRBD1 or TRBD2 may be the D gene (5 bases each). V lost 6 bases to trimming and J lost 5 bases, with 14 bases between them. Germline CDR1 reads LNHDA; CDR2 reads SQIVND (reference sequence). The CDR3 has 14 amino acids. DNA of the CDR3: TGTGCCAGTAGACCCACCGGGACCAACAATGAGCAGTTCTTC. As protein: CASRPTGTNNEQFF.

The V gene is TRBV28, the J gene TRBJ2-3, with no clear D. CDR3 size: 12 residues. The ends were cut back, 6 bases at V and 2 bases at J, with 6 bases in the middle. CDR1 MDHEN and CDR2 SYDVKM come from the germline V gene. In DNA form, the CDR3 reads TGTGCCAGCAGCTTTTCCACAGATACGCAGTATTTT. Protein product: CASSFSTDTQYF. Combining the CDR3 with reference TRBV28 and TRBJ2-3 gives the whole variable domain DVKVTQSSRYLVKRTGEKVFLECVQDMDHENMFWYRQDPGLGLRLIYFSYDVKMKEKGDIPEGYSVSREKKERFSLILESASTNQTSMYLCASSFSTDTQYFGPGTRLTVL.

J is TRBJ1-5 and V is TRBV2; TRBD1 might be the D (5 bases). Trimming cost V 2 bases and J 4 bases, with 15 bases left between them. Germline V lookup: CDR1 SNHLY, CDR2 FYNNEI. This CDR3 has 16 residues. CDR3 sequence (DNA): TGTGCCAGCAGTGAACTTGGGGGTTCTTCAAATCAGCCCCAGCATTTT. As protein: CASSELGGSSNQPQHF.

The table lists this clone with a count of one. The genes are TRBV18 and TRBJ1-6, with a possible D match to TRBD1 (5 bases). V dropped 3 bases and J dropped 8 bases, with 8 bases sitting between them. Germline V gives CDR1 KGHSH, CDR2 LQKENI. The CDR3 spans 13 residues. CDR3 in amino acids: CASSPSRDSPLHF. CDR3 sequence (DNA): TGTGCCAGCTCACCGTCCAGGGATTCACCCCTCCACTTT.

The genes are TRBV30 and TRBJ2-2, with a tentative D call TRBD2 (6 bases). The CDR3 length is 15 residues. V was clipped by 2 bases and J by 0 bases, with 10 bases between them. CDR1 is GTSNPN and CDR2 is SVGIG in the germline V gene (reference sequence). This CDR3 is CAWSSGLSNTGELFF. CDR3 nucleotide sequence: TGTGCCTGGAGTTCGGGACTCTCGAACACCGGGGAGCTGTTTTTT.

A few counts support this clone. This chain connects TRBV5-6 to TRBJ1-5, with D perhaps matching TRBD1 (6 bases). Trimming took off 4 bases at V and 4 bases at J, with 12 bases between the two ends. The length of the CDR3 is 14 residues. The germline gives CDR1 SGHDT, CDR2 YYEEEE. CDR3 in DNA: TGTGCCAGCAGCCAGACAGGAATTAATCAGCCCCAGCATTTT. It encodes CASSQTGINQPQHF.

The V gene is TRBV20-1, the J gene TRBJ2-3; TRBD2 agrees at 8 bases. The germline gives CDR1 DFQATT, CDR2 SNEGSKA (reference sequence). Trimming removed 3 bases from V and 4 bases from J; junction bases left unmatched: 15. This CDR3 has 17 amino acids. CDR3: CSASKAGAGRVSDTQYF. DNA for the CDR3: TGCAGTGCTAGTAAAGCGGGGGCCGGCCGGGTTTCAGATACGCAGTATTTT.

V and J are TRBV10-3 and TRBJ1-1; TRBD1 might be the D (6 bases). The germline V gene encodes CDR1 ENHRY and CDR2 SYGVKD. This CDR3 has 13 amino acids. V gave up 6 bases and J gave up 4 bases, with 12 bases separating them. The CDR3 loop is CAIRQGYSTEAFF. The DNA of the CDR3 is TGTGCCATCAGACAGGGATATAGCACTGAAGCTTTCTTT.

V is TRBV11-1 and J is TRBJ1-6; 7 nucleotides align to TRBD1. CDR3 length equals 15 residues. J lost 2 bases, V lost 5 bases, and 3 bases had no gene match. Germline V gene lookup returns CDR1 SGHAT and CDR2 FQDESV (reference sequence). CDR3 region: CASSVGTAYNSPLHF. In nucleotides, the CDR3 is TGTGCCAGCAGCGTTGGGACAGCCTATAATTCACCCCTCCACTTT.